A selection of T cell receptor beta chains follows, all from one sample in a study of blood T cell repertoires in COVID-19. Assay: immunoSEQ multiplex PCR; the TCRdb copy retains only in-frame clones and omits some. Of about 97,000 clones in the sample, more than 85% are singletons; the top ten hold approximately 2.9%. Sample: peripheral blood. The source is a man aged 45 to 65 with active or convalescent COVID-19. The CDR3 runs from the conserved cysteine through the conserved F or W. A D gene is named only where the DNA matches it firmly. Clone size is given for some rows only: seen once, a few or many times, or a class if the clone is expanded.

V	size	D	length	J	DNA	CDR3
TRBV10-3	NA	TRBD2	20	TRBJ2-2	TGTGCCATCAGTGAGTCTCTCGGGACTAGCGGGGGGACGAACACCGGGGAGCTGTTTTTT	CAISESLGTSGGTNTGELFF
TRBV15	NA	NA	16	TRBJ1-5	TGTGCCACCAGAGACGGTTTCAGGGGAAGCAATCAGCCCCAGCATTTT	CATRDGFRGSNQPQHF
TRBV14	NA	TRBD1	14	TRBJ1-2	TGTGCCAGCAGCCCACGGGACAGGCACTATGGCTACACCTTC	CASSPRDRHYGYTF
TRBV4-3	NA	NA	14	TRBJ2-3	TGCGCCAGCAGCCAAGATACGGGGACAGATACGCAGTATTTT	CASSQDTGTDTQYF
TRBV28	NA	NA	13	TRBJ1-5	TGTGCCAGCAGTTTATTCTACTATCAGCCCCAGCATTTT	CASSLFYYQPQHF
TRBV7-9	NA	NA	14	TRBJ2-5	TGTGCCAGCAGCGCGACAAGAGACCAAGAGACCCAGTACTTC	CASSATRDQETQYF
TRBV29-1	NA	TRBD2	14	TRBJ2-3	TGCAGCGTTAAACTAGCGGGGAGCACAGATACGCAGTATTTT	CSVKLAGSTDTQYF
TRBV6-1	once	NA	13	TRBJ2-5	TGTGCCAGCAGTGAAGTCGGCCAAGAGACCCAGTACTTC	CASSEVGQETQYF
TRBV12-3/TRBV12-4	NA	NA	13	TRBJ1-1	TGTGCCAGCAGTTCAATCAGGAACACTGAAGCTTTCTTT	CASSSIRNTEAFF
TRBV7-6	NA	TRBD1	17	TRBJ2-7	TGTGCCAGCAGCTTAGCGCCCGACAGGCAGGGGGCCTACGAGCAGTACTTC	CASSLAPDRQGAYEQYF
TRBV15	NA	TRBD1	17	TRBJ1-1	TGTGCCACCAGCAGAGGGGGGACAGGGGAAAGAGACACTGAAGCTTTCTTT	CATSRGGTGERDTEAFF
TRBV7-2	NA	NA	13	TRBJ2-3	TGTGCCAGCAGCGGAAAACAGGTGTCTACGCAGTATTTT	CASSGKQVSTQYF
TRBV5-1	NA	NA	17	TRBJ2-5	TGCGCCAGCAGCCCGACGGCTGGACAAGGAAAGGGAGAGACCCAGTACTTC	CASSPTAGQGKGETQYF
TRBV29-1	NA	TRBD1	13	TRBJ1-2	TGCAGCGTTGAACACAGGGGAAACTATGGCTACACCTTC	CSVEHRGNYGYTF
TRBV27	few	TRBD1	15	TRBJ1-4	TGTGCCAGCAGTTCCGCCCCCGGACAGGGAGAAAAACTGTTTTTT	CASSSAPGQGEKLFF
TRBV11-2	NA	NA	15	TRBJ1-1	TGTGCCAGCAGCTTAGTTACAGGTTCGAACACTGAAGCTTTCTTT	CASSLVTGSNTEAFF
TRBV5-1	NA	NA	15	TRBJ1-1	TGCGCCAGCAGCTTGACAGGTTTCTCGAACACTGAAGCTTTCTTT	CASSLTGFSNTEAFF
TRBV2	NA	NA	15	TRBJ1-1	TGTGCCAGCAGTGATTCGGACATGCCTGCCACTGAAGCTTTCTTT	CASSDSDMPATEAFF
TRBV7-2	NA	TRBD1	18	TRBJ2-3	TGTGCCAGCAGCCCCAACAGCCCCGGGACAGGGGGCACAGATACGCAGTATTTT	CASSPNSPGTGGTDTQYF
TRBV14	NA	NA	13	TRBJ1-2	TGTGCCAGCAGCCAAGCACGGGCGGGGGGCTACACCTTC	CASSQARAGGYTF
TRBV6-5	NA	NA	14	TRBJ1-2	TGTGCCAGCAAACTCCGGGACTTCATCTATGGCTACACCTTC	CASKLRDFIYGYTF
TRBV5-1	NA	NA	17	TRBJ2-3	TGCGCCAGCAGCTTGGCCTTGCTTGGGGGCCACACAGATACGCAGTATTTT	CASSLALLGGHTDTQYF
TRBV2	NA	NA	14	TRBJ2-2	TGTGCCAGCAGTGAAGCCGTGATGGCTGGGGAGCTGTTTTTT	CASSEAVMAGELFF
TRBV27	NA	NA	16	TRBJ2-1	TGTGCCAGCAGTCCCTCGGGACAAAAGTCCTACAATGAGCAGTTCTTC	CASSPSGQKSYNEQFF
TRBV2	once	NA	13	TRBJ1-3	TGTGCCAGCAGTGATGAGTTAGGAAACACCATATATTTT	CASSDELGNTIYF
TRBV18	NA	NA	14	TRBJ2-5	TGTGCCAGCTCACCCTCGTACCAGCAAGAGACCCAGTACTTC	CASSPSYQQETQYF
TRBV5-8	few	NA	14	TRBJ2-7	TGTGCCAGCAGCTTCGAGGAGGGGCTCTACGAGCAGTACTTC	CASSFEEGLYEQYF
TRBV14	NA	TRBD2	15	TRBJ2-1	TGTGCCAGCAGCCAAGTGGGCGGGGGGGCCGATGAGCAGTTCTTC	CASSQVGGGADEQFF
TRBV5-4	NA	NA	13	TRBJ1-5	TGTGCCAGCAGCTTGTTCGGGACTGGGCCCCAGCATTTT	CASSLFGTGPQHF
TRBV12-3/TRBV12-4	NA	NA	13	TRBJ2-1	TGTGCCAGCACTCCTCCGGGGGGCGCTGAGCAGTTCTTC	CASTPPGGAEQFF
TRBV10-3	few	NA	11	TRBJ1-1	TGTGCCGTTGGAGTGAACACTGAAGCTTTCTTT	CAVGVNTEAFF
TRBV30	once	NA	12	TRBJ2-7	TGTGCCTGGAGTCCTAGTTCCTACGAGCAGTACTTC	CAWSPSSYEQYF
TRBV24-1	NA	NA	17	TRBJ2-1	TGTGCCACCAGTGACCCGGCCGGGACATCGGCCTACAATGAGCAGTTCTTC	CATSDPAGTSAYNEQFF
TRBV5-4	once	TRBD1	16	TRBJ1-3	TGTGCCAGCAGCTTAGGACAGGGGGCCTCTGGAAACACCATATATTTT	CASSLGQGASGNTIYF
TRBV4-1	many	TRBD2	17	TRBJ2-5	TGCGCCAGCAGCCAGGACCATGGACTAGCGGGGGGTAAGACCCAGTACTTC	CASSQDHGLAGGKTQYF
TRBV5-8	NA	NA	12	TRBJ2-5	TGTGCCAGCAGCTTCGCGGTGGAGACCCAGTACTTC	CASSFAVETQYF